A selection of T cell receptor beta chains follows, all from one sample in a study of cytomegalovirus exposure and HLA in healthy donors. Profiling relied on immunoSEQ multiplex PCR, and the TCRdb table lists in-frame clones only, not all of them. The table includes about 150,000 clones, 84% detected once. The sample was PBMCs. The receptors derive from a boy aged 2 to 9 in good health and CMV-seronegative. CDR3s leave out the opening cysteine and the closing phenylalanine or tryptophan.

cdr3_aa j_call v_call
ASSGGTGYSTDTQY TRBJ2-3 TRBV6-1
ASKIVAGVSGELF TRBJ2-2 TRBV19
ASSPRSHFNSSYEQY TRBJ2-7 TRBV21-1
ASSVGTAEETQY TRBJ2-5 TRBV6-1
ASSSGLAGDTQY TRBJ2-3 TRBV7-9
ASRRVYTEAF TRBJ1-1 TRBV27
ASSGLVSGSQETQY TRBJ2-5 TRBV5-1
ASSNPGGDTEAF TRBJ1-1 TRBV19
ASSEYEAAQETQY TRBJ2-5 TRBV25-1
ASSFRVSGTYEQY TRBJ2-7 TRBV5-6
ASCRAGEHEQY TRBJ2-7 TRBV19
ASSQGGGRGQGELF TRBJ2-2 TRBV4-1
AISEGEVLAF TRBJ1-1 TRBV10-3
ASHQGYSNQPQH TRBJ1-5 TRBV10-3
ASSGVGQGAAF TRBJ1-1 TRBV25-1
ASSQETGEYGYT TRBJ1-2 TRBV4-1
SVETGSPEGYEQY TRBJ2-7 TRBV29-1
SVGGDTYEQY NA TRBV29-1
ASSRDREAEAF TRBJ1-1 TRBV6-4
ASSHRDRAYNEQF TRBJ2-1 TRBV6-1
ASSRDRGTAYEQF TRBJ2-1 TRBV19
KKKQTNTEAF TRBJ1-1 TRBV29-1
ASSFGGSADTQY TRBJ2-3 TRBV5-8
ASSLPTSWGAGTGELF TRBJ2-2 TRBV5-4
ASSPMRQARKTEAF TRBJ1-1 TRBV11-2
ASSLEGGPGSPLH TRBJ1-6 TRBV5-1
ASSIPGTEAF TRBJ1-1 TRBV19
ASSQDSLAPYEQY NA TRBV4-1
ASSPSVAGVPDTQY TRBJ2-3 TRBV27
ASSSTSVYYEQY TRBJ2-7 TRBV7-9
ASSSRGGQETQY TRBJ2-5 TRBV5-1
ASSQERDRATDMREQY TRBJ2-7 TRBV4-1
ASSEGTLRRNTIY TRBJ1-3 TRBV6-1
ASSDRTGPTWNTEAF TRBJ1-1 TRBV6-1
ASSPDAGQLYSNQPQH TRBJ1-5 TRBV2
ASSRILAGGNHEQY TRBJ2-7 TRBV4-1
ASSPFRQDNQPQH TRBJ1-5 TRBV19
ASSLRRDSSYNEQF TRBJ2-1 TRBV7-8
ASSLEPGFREKLF TRBJ1-4 TRBV5-1
ASSLRLGAYEQY TRBJ2-7 TRBV5-1
ASSLGDRGYEQY TRBJ2-7 TRBV13
ASRLEDGYGYT TRBJ1-2 TRBV28
ASSENPPSGRGHEQF TRBJ2-1 TRBV25-1
ASSRVTGTGGGDEQF TRBJ2-1 TRBV7-9
ASSYSFTGQETQY TRBJ2-5 TRBV6-6
ASSLGAGRNYEQY TRBJ2-7 TRBV7-2
ASSVLGSGEQY TRBJ2-7 TRBV9
ASSLDYRGNTQY TRBJ2-3 TRBV7-9
ASSFGQSTDTQY TRBJ2-3 TRBV6-5
ASSLGTGSSYEQY TRBJ2-7 TRBV7-8
ASSPTTGSSYEQY TRBJ2-7 TRBV18
ASSPGLAGDNEQF TRBJ2-1 TRBV5-1
ASSYPTGIHTEAF TRBJ1-1 TRBV6-6
SGRGTGEKLF TRBJ1-4 TRBV29-1